The 9 T cell receptor beta chains given below trace back to one sample, sequenced in a study of shared clonotypes between healthy human individuals. Using immunoSEQ multiplex PCR, the repertoire was profiled, and TCRdb retains in-frame clones only, with some absent. Counted here are about 2.3 million clones, about 90% occurring once; the ten biggest clones make up 0.37%. The sample comprised naive CD4+ T cells from PBMCs. As to subset: CD45RA+ positively selected. The receptors derive from a man aged 18 to 29 in good health. Some clones in this sample may be carry-over from other donors' samples.

This chain uses TRBV5-1 with TRBJ1-1; 7 nucleotides align to TRBD1. The CDR3 has 15 amino acids. V was pared by 4 bases and J by 0 bases, with 6 bases of the junction left unmatched. Germline lookup yields CDR1 SGHRS and CDR2 YFSETQ. The CDR3 coding sequence is TGCGCCAGCAGCACCCGGGACAGCTTGAACACTGAAGCTTTCTTT. This translates into CASSTRDSLNTEAFF.

The CDR3 region has the DNA TGTGCCAGCGCCGCGGGTGCGGAGACCCAGTACTTC. It is translated as CASAAGAETQYF. The rearrangement uses TRBV27 and TRBJ2-5; D is perhaps TRBD2 (5 bases). The V gene lost 8 bases and the J gene lost 5 bases, with 12 bases spanning the gap. CDR1 and CDR2 from the germline V gene are MNHEY and SMNVEV (reference sequence). This CDR3 has 12 amino acids.

The chain uses TRBV7-2 and TRBJ2-5; D could derive from TRBD1 or TRBD2 (5 bases each). Germline V gene sequence: CDR1 SGHTA, CDR2 FQGNSA. This CDR3 has 16 residues. V gave up 5 bases and J gave up 5 bases, with 21 bases separating them. CDR3 residues: CASSLGGSPKSETQYF. Written as DNA, the CDR3 is TGTGCCAGCAGCCTTGGGGGAAGCCCCAAATCGGAGACCCAGTACTTC.

The sample holds one count of this clone. The chain links TRBV19 to TRBJ1-2; no clear D gene. Germline loops: CDR1 LNHDA, CDR2 SQIVND (reference sequence). V gave up 7 bases and J gave up 0 bases, with 9 bases separating them. This CDR3 region has 13 residues. CDR3 protein: CASTPRANYGYTF. Here the CDR3 DNA reads TGTGCCAGTACCCCTAGGGCTAACTATGGCTACACCTTC.

The chain has TRBV7-3 and TRBJ2-1; D remains ambiguous. V was shortened by 1 base and J by 2 bases, with 9 bases between the two germline ends. The CDR3 is 15 amino acids. The V gene's germline CDR1 is SGHTA and CDR2 FQGTGA. CDR3: CASSLMGGTYNEQFF. The CDR3 region has the DNA TGTGCCAGCAGCTTAATGGGCGGCACCTACAATGAGCAGTTCTTC.

The gene calls are TRBV7-2 and TRBJ2-1, with 9 bases that match TRBD2. The germline V gene has CDR1 SGHTA and CDR2 FQGNSA. J gave up 7 bases and V 4 bases, and 8 bases lay outside the gene matches. The CDR3 covers 15 residues. The CDR3 sequence: CASSSLAGESNEQFF. Here the CDR3 DNA reads TGTGCCAGCAGCTCCTTAGCGGGAGAGTCGAATGAGCAGTTCTTC.

Worth noting for this clone: The sample contains more than one DNA sequence encoding this CDR3. This chain links TRBV5-1 with TRBJ1-3, with a possible D match to TRBD1 (5 bases). This CDR3 has 16 residues. The germline gives CDR1 SGHRS, CDR2 YFSETQ. Trimming stripped 4 bases from V and 3 bases from J, with 17 bases between. CDR3 amino acids: CASSLAGSGFGNTIYF. The DNA for the CDR3 is TGCGCCAGCAGCCTGGCGGGCTCAGGGTTTGGAAACACCATATATTTT.

This clone has just one count. The chain uses TRBV6-1 and TRBJ2-7; D not certain. Germline V lookup: CDR1 MNHNS, CDR2 SASEGT. CDR3 length equals 13 residues. V lost 6 bases and J lost 3, with 12 bases in between. DNA of the CDR3: TGTGCCAGCAGGCGAGCGACGGACTACGAGCAGTACTTC. Translated, it gives CASRRATDYEQYF.

This chain connects TRBV28 to TRBJ2-5, with a possible D match to TRBD2 (5 bases). V was shortened by 7 bases and J by 0 bases, with 12 bases between the two germline ends. This CDR3 has 14 amino acids. Germline V gene data show CDR1 as MDHEN and CDR2 as SYDVKM. The CDR3 sequence is CASTTREYQETQYF. Written as DNA, the CDR3 is TGTGCCAGCACCACGAGGGAGTACCAAGAGACCCAGTACTTC.